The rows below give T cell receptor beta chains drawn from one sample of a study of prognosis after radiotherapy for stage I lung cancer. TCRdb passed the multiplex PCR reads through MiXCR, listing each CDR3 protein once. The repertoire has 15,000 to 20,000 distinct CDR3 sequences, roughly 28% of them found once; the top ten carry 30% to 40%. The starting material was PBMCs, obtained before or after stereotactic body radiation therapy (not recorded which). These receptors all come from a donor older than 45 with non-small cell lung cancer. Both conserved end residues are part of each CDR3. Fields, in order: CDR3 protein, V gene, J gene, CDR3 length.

CDR3 protein: CASRNRQGATGELFF; V gene: TRBV12-3/TRBV12-4; J gene: TRBJ2-2; CDR3 length: 15
CDR3 protein: CASSQDWGAFEQFF; V gene: TRBV14; J gene: TRBJ2-1; CDR3 length: 14
CDR3 protein: CASSLGYYEQYF; V gene: TRBV7-9; J gene: TRBJ2-7; CDR3 length: 12
CDR3 protein: CASSQVYRDVLVDTQYF; V gene: TRBV3-1; J gene: TRBJ2-3; CDR3 length: 17
CDR3 protein: CASSVVRTPGTDTQYF; V gene: TRBV9; J gene: TRBJ2-3; CDR3 length: 16
CDR3 protein: CASSRQGSFFDQPQHF; V gene: TRBV19; J gene: TRBJ1-5; CDR3 length: 16
CDR3 protein: CASSPSDSPPGDEQFF; V gene: TRBV7-8; J gene: TRBJ2-1; CDR3 length: 16
CDR3 protein: CSARGQVAGNTIYF; V gene: TRBV20-1; J gene: TRBJ1-3; CDR3 length: 14
CDR3 protein: CATKKGTTDTQYF; V gene: TRBV6-1; J gene: TRBJ2-3; CDR3 length: 13
CDR3 protein: CATRTGANYGYTF; V gene: TRBV19; J gene: TRBJ1-2; CDR3 length: 13
CDR3 protein: CASGPHGRQQFF; V gene: TRBV12-5; J gene: TRBJ2-1; CDR3 length: 12
CDR3 protein: CSVAGPNTGELFF; V gene: TRBV20-1; J gene: TRBJ2-2; CDR3 length: 13
CDR3 protein: CASSSATNEKLFF; V gene: TRBV5-1; J gene: TRBJ1-4; CDR3 length: 13
CDR3 protein: CASSLDRGQEQYF; V gene: TRBV7-3; J gene: TRBJ2-7; CDR3 length: 13
CDR3 protein: CATRERVSSYEQCF; V gene: TRBV6-1; J gene: TRBJ2-7; CDR3 length: 14
CDR3 protein: CAWSTSDLGNQPQHF; V gene: TRBV30; J gene: TRBJ1-5; CDR3 length: 15
CDR3 protein: CASRVSGKGTDTQYF; V gene: TRBV11-2; J gene: TRBJ2-3; CDR3 length: 15
CDR3 protein: CASSLAGVTSGNTIYF; V gene: TRBV7-9; J gene: TRBJ1-3; CDR3 length: 16